This T cell receptor beta chain was retrieved from a study of human thymus T cells. Method: immunoSEQ multiplex PCR; TCRdb's copy keeps in-frame clones and lacks some. The sample lists some 120,000 clones; just under 95% were seen once. Corrective heart surgery yielded the resections from which the thymus tissue came. CDR3 length: 14 residues. Germline V gives CDR1 MNHEY, CDR2 SVGAGI. The ends were cut back, 4 bases at V and 6 bases at J, with 12 bases in the middle. General study findings and limits: Reports from related research described highly overlapping thymic repertoires among unrelated individuals. Blood and thymic repertoires both appeared biased in V and J gene usage.

Of note for this clone: Antigen: not known.

Source material: thymus tissue. This TCR was sampled from a boy under two years old with a congenital heart defect but otherwise immunologically healthy. The chain combines TRBV6-5 with TRBJ2-2, with D possibly matching TRBD1 (6 bases). The CDR3 protein is CASSLQGRPGELFF. The CDR3 DNA reads as TGTGCCAGCAGTTTGCAGGGGCGACCCGGGGAGCTGTTTTTT.